This entry concerns a single T cell receptor beta chain. This clone was picked up one time. Its antigen is not yet known. The record has no base qualities; no much larger clone is one base away. The immunoSEQ Assay, a bias-controlled multiplex PCR, was used to amplify TCRbeta CDR3 regions from genomic DNA. Per the authors' processing: Nucleated cell counts per sample were estimated from amplification of reference gene primers within the assay. To quantify the absolute abundance of each unique TCRbeta CDR3 rearrangement, sequence reads were collapsed and filtered. Productive Simpson clonality was computed per sample as the square root of Simpson's diversity index over productive rearrangements. TCRdb took this table from immuneACCESS and kept in-frame rearrangements with V and J called. Such tables lack part of the clones; where checked against another copy, unresolved V genes explain under half of the gap, and the rest is unexplained. That table gives V, J and clone size, and the DNA gave D and trimming. For this sample there are 200,000 to 250,000 clones; roughly 85% appear just once. Less than 4% of the sample belongs to the ten largest clones.

The entry originates in a study of blood T cell repertoires in COVID-19 (dated by TCRdb to 2019 to 2021). With regard to the full study: Collaborator samples came from the United States, Italy and Spain and covered acute and convalescent phases of COVID-19. The samples were drawn from two sources: the first 160 participants of the ongoing ImmuneRACE study, and 950 to 1,500 subjects contributed by 6 global collaborators. The sample metadata nearly always contained a de-identified subject ID, COVID-19 status, age in years and sex. The repertoires were released in a freely available public database meant as a resource for research on the immune response to SARS-CoV-2. The material from the prospective study consisted of cDNA or gDNA derived from T cells, B-cell-depleted T cells, or PBMCs. Where HLA class I and class II types were available, the types were taken from metadata supplied by the sample provider, not from assay-based typing. Subjects who had been exposed to COVID-19, were actively infected with it, or had recovered from it provided the deeply sampled blood TCRbeta repertoires that made up the dataset. What the authors observed across the whole study: Clinical and demographic metadata were provided uncurated, with the amount varying by source and participant.

Trimming removed 6 bases from V and 4 bases from J; the gene matches leave 10 bases unexplained. The germline V gene encodes CDR1 KGHSH and CDR2 LQKENI. The CDR3 contains 15 residues, cysteine and phenylalanine counted. The retained sequence is limited to the CDR3, 45 bases, with the frame set at the first base. Each collaborating institution followed its own protocols to collect whole blood in K2EDTA tubes. Collaborator samples were shipped for TCRbeta analysis as frozen whole blood, isolated PBMCs, or DNA extracted from either sample type. The sample taken for sequencing was peripheral blood. The chain is assembled from TRBV18 and TRBJ2-3, with 7 central nucleotides matching TRBD1. This clonotype was obtained from a woman over 75 with acute or convalescent COVID-19. Read as DNA, the sequence is TGTGCCAGCTCGGCGGGCCTAGGGGGCCCAGATACGCAGTATTTT. This sequence encodes CASSAGLGGPDTQYF.